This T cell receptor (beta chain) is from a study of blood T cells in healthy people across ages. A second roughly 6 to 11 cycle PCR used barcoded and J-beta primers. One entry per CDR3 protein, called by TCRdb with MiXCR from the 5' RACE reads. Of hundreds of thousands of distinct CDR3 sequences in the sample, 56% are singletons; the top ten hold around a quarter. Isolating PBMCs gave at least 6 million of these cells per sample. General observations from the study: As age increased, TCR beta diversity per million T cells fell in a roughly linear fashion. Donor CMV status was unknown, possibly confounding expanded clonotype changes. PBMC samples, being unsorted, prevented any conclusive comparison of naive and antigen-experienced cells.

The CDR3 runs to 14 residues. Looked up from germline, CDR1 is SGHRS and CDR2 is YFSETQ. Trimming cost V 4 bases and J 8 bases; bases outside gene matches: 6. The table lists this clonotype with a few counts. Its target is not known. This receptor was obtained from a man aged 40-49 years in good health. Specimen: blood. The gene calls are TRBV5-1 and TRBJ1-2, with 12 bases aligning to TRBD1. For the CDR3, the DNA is TGCGCCAGCAGCATGGGACAGGGGGCGGAAGGCTACACCTTC. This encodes CASSMGQGAEGYTF. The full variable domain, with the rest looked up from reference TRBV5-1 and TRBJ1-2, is KAGVTQTPRYLIKTRGQQVTLSCSPISGHRSVSWYQQTPGQGLQFLFEYFSETQRNKGNFPGRFSGRQFSNSRSEMNVSTLELGDSALYLCASSMGQGAEGYTFGSGTRLTVV.